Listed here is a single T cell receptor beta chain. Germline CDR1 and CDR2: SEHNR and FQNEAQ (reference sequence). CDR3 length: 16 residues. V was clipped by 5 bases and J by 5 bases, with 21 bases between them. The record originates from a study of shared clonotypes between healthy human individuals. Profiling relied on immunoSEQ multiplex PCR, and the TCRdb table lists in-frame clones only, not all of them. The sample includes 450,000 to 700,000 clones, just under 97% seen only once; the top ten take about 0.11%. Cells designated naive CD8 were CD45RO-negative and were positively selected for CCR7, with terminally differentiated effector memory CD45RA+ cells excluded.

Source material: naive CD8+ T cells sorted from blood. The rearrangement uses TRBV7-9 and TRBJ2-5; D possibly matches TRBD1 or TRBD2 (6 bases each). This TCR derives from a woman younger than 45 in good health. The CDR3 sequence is CASSPIPTGARETQYF. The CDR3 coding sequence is TGTGCCAGCAGCCCAATCCCAACGGGGGCCCGGGAGACCCAGTACTTC.